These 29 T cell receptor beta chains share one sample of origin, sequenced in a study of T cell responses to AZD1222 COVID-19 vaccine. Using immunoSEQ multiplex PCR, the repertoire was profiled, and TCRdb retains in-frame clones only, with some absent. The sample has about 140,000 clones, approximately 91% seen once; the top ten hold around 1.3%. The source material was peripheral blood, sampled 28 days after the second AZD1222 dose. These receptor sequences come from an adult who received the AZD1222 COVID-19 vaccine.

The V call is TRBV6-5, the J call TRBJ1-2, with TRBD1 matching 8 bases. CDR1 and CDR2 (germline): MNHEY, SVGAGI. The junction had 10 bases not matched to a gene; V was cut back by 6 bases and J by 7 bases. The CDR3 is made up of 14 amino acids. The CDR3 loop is CASRKNGQGSGYTF. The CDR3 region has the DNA TGTGCCAGCAGGAAAAACGGACAGGGTTCTGGCTACACCTTC.

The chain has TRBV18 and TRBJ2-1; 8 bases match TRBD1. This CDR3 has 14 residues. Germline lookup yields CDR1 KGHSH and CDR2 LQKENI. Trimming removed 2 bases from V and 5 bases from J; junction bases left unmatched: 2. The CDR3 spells CASSPGTGHNEQFF. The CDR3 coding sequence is TGTGCCAGCTCACCAGGGACAGGACACAATGAGCAGTTCTTC.

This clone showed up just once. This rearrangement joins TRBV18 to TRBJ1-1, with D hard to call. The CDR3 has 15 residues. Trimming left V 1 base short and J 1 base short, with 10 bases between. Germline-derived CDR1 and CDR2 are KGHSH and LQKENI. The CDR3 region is CASSPLSIPNTEAFF. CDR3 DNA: TGTGCCAGCTCACCACTCTCCATACCGAACACTGAAGCTTTCTTT. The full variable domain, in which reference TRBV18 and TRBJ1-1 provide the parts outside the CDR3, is NAGVMQNPRHLVRRRGQEARLRCSPMKGHSHVYWYRQLPEEGLKFMVYLQKENIIDESGMPKERFSAEFPKEGPSILRIQQVVRGDSAAYFCASSPLSIPNTEAFFGQGTRLTVV.

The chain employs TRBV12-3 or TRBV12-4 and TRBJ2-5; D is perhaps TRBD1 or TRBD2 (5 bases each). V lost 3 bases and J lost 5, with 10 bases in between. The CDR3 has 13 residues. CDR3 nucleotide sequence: TGTGCCAGCAGTTTGGCAGGGACGGAGACCCAGTACTTC. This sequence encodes CASSLAGTETQYF.

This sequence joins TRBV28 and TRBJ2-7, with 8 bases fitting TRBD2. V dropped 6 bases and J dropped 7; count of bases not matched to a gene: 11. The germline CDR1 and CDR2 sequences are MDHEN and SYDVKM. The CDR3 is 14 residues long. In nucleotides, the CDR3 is TGTGCCAGCAGATACAGCGGGAGCGCTTGGGAGCAGTACTTC. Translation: CASRYSGSAWEQYF.

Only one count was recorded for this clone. In DNA, the CDR3 is TGTGCCAGCAGCCCCCAGTGGGGTACGGGGGGCACTGAAGCTTTCTTT. This translates into CASSPQWGTGGTEAFF. This sequence joins TRBV7-2 and TRBJ1-1; TRBD1 might be the D (5 bases). Deletions cut 5 bases from V and 4 bases from J, with 20 bases between. The CDR3 runs to 16 residues. Germline values: CDR1 SGHTA, CDR2 FQGNSA.

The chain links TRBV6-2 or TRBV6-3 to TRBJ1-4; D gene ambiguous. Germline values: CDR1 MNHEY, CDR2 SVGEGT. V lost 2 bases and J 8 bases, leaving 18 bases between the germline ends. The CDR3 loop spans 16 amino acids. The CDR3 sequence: CASSYPPGVHREKLFF. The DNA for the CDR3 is TGTGCCAGCAGTTACCCCCCCGGGGTTCATAGAGAAAAACTGTTTTTT.

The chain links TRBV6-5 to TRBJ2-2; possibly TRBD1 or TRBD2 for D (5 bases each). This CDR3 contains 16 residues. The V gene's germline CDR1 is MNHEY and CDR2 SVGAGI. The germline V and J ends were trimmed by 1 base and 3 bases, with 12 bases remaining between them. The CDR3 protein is CASSYYGDVYTGELFF. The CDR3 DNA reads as TGTGCCAGCAGTTACTATGGGGACGTATACACCGGGGAGCTGTTTTTT.

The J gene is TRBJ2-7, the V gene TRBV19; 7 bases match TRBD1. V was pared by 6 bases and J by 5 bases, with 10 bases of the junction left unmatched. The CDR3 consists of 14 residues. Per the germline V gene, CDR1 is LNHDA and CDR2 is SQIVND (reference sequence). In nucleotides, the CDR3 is TGTGCCAGTAGCCGTGTGGGACAGATCGACGAGCAGTACTTC. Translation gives CASSRVGQIDEQYF.

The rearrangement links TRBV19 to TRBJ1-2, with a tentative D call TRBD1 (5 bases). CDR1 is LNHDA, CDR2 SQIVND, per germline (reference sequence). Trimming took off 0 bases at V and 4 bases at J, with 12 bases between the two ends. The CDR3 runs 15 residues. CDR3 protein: CASSIEAEGTYGYTF. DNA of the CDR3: TGTGCCAGTAGTATAGAGGCGGAGGGGACCTATGGCTACACCTTC.

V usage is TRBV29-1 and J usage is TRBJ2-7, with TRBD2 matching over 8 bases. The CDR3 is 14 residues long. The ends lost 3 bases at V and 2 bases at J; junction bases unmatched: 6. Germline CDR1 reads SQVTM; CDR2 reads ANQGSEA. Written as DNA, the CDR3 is TGCAGCGTTGAGGGGCTAGCGGGTACCTACGAGCAGTACTTC. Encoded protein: CSVEGLAGTYEQYF.

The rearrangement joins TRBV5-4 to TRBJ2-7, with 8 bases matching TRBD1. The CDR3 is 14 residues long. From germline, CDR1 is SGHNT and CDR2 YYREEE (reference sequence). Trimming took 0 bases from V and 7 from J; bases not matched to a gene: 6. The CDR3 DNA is TGTGCCAGCAGCTTGGTGGCAGGGGGCCAAGAGCAGTACTTC. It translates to CASSLVAGGQEQYF.

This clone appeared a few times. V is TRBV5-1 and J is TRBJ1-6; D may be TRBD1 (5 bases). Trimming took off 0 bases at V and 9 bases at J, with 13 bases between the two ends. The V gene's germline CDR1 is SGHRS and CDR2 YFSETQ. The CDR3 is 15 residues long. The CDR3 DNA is TGCGCCAGCAGCTTGGGGGCAGATGGGACTTCACCCCTCCACTTT. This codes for CASSLGADGTSPLHF.

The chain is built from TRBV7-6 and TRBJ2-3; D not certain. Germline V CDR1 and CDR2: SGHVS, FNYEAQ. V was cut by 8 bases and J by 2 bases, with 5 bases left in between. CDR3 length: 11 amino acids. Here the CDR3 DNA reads TGTGCCAGCGGGTACACAGATACGCAGTATTTT. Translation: CASGYTDTQYF.

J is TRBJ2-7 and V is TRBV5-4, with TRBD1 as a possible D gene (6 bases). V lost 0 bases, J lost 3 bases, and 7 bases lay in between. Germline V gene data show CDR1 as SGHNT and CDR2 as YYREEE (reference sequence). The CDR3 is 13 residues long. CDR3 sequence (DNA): TGTGCCAGCAGCTTGGACAGGGTCTACGAGCAGTACTTC. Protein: CASSLDRVYEQYF.

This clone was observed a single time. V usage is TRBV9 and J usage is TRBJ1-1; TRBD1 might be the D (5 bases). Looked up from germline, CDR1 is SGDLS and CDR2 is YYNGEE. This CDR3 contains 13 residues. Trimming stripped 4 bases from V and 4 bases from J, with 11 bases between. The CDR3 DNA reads TGTGCCAGCAGCTCGGGGGGAAGCACTGAAGCTTTCTTT. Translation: CASSSGGSTEAFF.

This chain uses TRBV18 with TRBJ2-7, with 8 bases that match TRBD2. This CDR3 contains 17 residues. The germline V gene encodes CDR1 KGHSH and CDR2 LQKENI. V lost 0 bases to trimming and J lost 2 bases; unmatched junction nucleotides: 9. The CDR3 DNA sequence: TGTGCCAGCTCACCACCGGGATCAGCGGGAGTAGCCTACGAGCAGTACTTC. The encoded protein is CASSPPGSAGVAYEQYF. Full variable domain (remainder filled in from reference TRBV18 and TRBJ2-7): NAGVMQNPRHLVRRRGQEARLRCSPMKGHSHVYWYRQLPEEGLKFMVYLQKENIIDESGMPKERFSAEFPKEGPSILRIQQVVRGDSAAYFCASSPPGSAGVAYEQYFGPGTRLTVT.

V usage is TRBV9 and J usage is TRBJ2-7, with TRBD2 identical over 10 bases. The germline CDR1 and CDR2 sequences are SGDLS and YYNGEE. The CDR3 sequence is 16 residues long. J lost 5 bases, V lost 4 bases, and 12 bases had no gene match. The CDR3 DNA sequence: TGTGCCAGCAGCAAGTGGCTAGCGGGAGTAAGCCACGAGCAGTACTTC. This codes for CASSKWLAGVSHEQYF.

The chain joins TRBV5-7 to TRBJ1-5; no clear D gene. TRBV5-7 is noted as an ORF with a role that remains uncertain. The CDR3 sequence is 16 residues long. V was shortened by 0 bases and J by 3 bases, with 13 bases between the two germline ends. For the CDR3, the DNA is TGTGCCAGCAGCTTGGAGTTGATGGGCCCCAATCAGCCCCAGCATTTT. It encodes CASSLELMGPNQPQHF.

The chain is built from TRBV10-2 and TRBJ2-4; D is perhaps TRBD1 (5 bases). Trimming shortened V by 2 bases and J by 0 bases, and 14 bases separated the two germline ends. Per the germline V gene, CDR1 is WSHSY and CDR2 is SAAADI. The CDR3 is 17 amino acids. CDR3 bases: TGCGCCAGCAGTGAGCGACAGACAGTCCTAGCCAAAAACATTCAGTACTTC. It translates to CASSERQTVLAKNIQYF.

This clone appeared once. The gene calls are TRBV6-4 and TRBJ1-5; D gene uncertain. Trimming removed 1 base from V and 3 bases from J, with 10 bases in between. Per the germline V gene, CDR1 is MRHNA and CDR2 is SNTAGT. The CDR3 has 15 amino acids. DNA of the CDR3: TGTGCCAGCAGTGACTTCACCCGAGCCAATCAGCCCCAGCATTTT. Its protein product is CASSDFTRANQPQHF.

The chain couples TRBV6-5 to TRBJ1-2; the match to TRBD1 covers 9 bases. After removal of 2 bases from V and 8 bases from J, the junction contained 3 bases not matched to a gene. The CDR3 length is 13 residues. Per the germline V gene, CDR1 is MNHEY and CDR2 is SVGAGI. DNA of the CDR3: TGTGCCAGCAGTTACACAGGGGGCGGCGGCTACACCTTC. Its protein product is CASSYTGGGGYTF.

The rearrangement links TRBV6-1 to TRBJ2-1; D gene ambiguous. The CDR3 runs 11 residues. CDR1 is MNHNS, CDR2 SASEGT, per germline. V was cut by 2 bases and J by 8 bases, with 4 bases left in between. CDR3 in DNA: TGTGCCAGCAGTGAATTCTATGAGCAGTTCTTC. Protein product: CASSEFYEQFF.

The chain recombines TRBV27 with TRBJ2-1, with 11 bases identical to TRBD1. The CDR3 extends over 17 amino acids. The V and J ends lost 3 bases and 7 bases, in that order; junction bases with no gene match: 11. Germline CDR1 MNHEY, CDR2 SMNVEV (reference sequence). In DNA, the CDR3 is TGTGCCAGCAGTTTCTCACCCGGGACAGGGGGTAGTAATGAGCAGTTCTTC. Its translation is CASSFSPGTGGSNEQFF.

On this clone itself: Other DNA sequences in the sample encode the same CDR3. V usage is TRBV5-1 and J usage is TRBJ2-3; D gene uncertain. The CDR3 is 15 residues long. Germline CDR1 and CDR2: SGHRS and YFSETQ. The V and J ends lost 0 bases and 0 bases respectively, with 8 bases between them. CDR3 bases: TGCGCCAGCAGCTTGGATAGCACCAGCACAGATACGCAGTATTTT. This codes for CASSLDSTSTDTQYF.

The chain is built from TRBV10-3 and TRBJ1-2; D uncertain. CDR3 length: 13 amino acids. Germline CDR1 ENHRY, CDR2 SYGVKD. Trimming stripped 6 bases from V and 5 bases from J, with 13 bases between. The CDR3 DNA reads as TGTGCCATCAGCCCCCGGACCGATTATGGCTACACCTTC. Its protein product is CAISPRTDYGYTF.

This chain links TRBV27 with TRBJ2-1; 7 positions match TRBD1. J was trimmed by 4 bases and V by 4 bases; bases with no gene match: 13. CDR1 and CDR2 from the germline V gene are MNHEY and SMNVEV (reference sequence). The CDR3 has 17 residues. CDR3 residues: CASSSSRQGAIYNEQFF. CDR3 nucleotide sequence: TGTGCCAGCAGTTCCTCCCGACAGGGCGCCATTTACAATGAGCAGTTCTTC.

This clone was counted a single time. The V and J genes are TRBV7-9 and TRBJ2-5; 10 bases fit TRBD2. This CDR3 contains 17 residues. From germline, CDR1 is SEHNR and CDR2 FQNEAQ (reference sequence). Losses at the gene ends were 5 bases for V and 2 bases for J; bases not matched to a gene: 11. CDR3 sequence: CASSNRSSGRLQETQYF. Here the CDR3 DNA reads TGTGCCAGCAGCAATCGGTCTAGCGGGAGATTGCAAGAGACCCAGTACTTC.

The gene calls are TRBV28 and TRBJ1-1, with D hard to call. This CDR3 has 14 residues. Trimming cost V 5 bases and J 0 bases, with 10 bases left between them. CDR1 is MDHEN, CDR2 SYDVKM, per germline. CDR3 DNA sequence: TGTGCCAGCAGTCCCCCGCGGCTGAACACTGAAGCTTTCTTT. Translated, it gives CASSPPRLNTEAFF.